Listed below are T cell receptor beta chains from one sample, sequenced in a study of OX40 agonist ivuxolimab in advanced cancers. Profiling relied on immunoSEQ multiplex PCR, and the TCRdb table lists in-frame clones only, not all of them. The sample has tens of thousands of clones, 70% to 85% seen once; the top ten hold 3.9%. The material was CD4+ or CD8+ T cells sorted from blood, obtained in a trial of the OX40 agonist ivuxolimab. The receptors were sampled from an adult with an advanced solid tumor such as melanoma, head and neck, liver or kidney cancer. The CDR3 runs from the conserved cysteine through the conserved F or W. The D gene is left open where the match is weak. Part of the rows lack a size; the others show once, few, many or a class for expanded clones.

TRBJ2-7 NA TRBD1 TRBV2 TGTGCCAGCAACAGACAGGGAGCCCACGAGCAGTACTTC CASNRQGAHEQYF
TRBJ1-1 NA NA TRBV11-1 TGTGCCAGCAGAGAAAACACTGAAGCTTTCTTT CASRENTEAFF
TRBJ2-6 NA NA TRBV7-9 TGTGCCAGCAGCTGGTGGAGGGCTTCTGGGGCCAACGTCCTGACTTTC CASSWWRASGANVLTF
TRBJ2-3 NA NA TRBV29-1 TGCAGCGTTGAAGATGTTTTAGGGGGGGCCACAGATACGCAGTATTTT CSVEDVLGGATDTQYF
TRBJ2-7 NA NA TRBV2 TGTGCCAGCAGTGAATATAGGGGGTACGAGCAGTACTTC CASSEYRGYEQYF
TRBJ1-5 few NA TRBV5-1 TGCGCCAGCAGCTTGGATGGGGGGCCACAAGGGCAGCCCCAGCATTTT CASSLDGGPQGQPQHF
TRBJ2-7 NA NA TRBV6-5 TGTGCCAGTGGGTCTCTGTCTGAGGAGCAGTACTTC CASGSLSEEQYF
TRBJ2-7 NA NA TRBV2 TGTGCCAACGATTTCAGGCAGGGAGCCTCCGAGCAGTACTTC CANDFRQGASEQYF
TRBJ2-5 NA TRBD2 TRBV28 TGTGCCAGCAGTTTACTAGCGGGGATCCAAGAGACCCAGTACTTC CASSLLAGIQETQYF
TRBJ1-1 NA TRBD1 TRBV7-3 TGTGCCAGCAGCTTGGGACAGGGGGCCTGGACTGAAGCTTTCTTT CASSLGQGAWTEAFF
TRBJ2-1 NA NA TRBV7-3 TGTGCCAGCAGCTTTTCAGGGATCGATGAGCAGTTCTTC CASSFSGIDEQFF
TRBJ2-1 NA TRBD1 TRBV11-2 TGTGCCAGCAGCTTATCCCCCTCAACAGGGGTGTACAATGAGCAGTTCTTC CASSLSPSTGVYNEQFF
TRBJ1-3 once NA TRBV6-5 TGTGCCAGCTTCCCACAGGACAGCTCTGGAAACACCATATATTTT CASFPQDSSGNTIYF
TRBJ1-6 few NA TRBV30 TGTGCCTGTCCTTCGTACGCCCATAATTCACCCCTCCACTTT CACPSYAHNSPLHF
TRBJ1-2 NA NA TRBV29-1 TGCAGCGTGGGTGGGGTCACTACGAACTATGGCTACACCTTC CSVGGVTTNYGYTF
TRBJ2-1 NA NA TRBV7-2 TGTGCCAGCCATGGGGGGGCCATTAGGAATGAGCAGTTCTTC CASHGGAIRNEQFF
TRBJ1-1 NA NA TRBV19 TGTGCCAGTAGTCATTACACGAAGCACACTGAAGCTTTCTTT CASSHYTKHTEAFF
TRBJ2-7 NA NA TRBV4-2 TGTGCCAGCAGCCAAGGGTTCGCGGATCCTTACGAGCAGTACTTC CASSQGFADPYEQYF
TRBJ1-5 NA TRBD1 TRBV2 TGTGCCAGCAGGCGTCGACAGGGTGGCAATCAGCCCCAGCATTTT CASRRRQGGNQPQHF
TRBJ1-4 once TRBD1 TRBV25-1 TGTGCCAGCACCTCCTGGACAGGGGATAATGAAAAACTGTTTTTT CASTSWTGDNEKLFF
TRBJ1-6 NA TRBD1 TRBV5-1 TGCGCCAGCAGAGCGACAGGGACGAGGGGATCACCCCTCCACTTT CASRATGTRGSPLHF
TRBJ2-1 NA TRBD1 TRBV7-9 TGTGCCAGCAGGCGAACCGGGACAGGAAACAATGAGCAGTTCTTC CASRRTGTGNNEQFF
TRBJ2-5 NA NA TRBV6-5 TGTGCCAGCAGTTTTTCATTCGGGGGTAGGGAGTCGACCCAGTACTTC CASSFSFGGRESTQYF
TRBJ2-2 NA NA TRBV28 TGTGCCAGCAGTTTACCAGGGACGAACACCGGGGAGCTGTTTTTT CASSLPGTNTGELFF
TRBJ2-7 NA TRBD2 TRBV18 TGTGCCAGCTCACCCGGACTAGCGGGGGGGGGATCCTACGAGCAGTACTTC CASSPGLAGGGSYEQYF
TRBJ2-1 NA NA TRBV11-3 TGTGCCAGCAGCTTAGATCTCAGCTCCTACAATGAGCAGTTCTTC CASSLDLSSYNEQFF
TRBJ2-2 NA TRBD1 TRBV10-3 TGTGCCATCAGTGAGATGGCAGGGGGACGGACCGGGGAGCTGTTTTTT CAISEMAGGRTGELFF
TRBJ2-1 NA TRBD1 TRBV9 TGTGCCAGCAGCACGGGACAGGGGTGGGATGAGCAGTTCTTC CASSTGQGWDEQFF
TRBJ1-6 NA NA TRBV28 TGTGCCAGCAGTCCCTCCCAAGGACAGTCCTTTTCACCCCTCCACTTT CASSPSQGQSFSPLHF
TRBJ2-7 NA NA TRBV2 TGTGCCAGTACAGAGATGGGATACGAGCAGTACTTC CASTEMGYEQYF
TRBJ1-1 once NA TRBV11-2 TGTGCCAGCAGCATTGCACAGGTACTAATAACAGAAGCTTTCTTT CASSIAQVLITEAFF
TRBJ2-1 NA NA TRBV29-1 TGCAGCGTTGGGGCGGAGGGAGGGCAGTTCTTC CSVGAEGGQFF
TRBJ2-5 few TRBD1 TRBV9 TGTGCCAGCAGCGTAGGACCAAGGACAGGGGGTGAGACCCAGTACTTC CASSVGPRTGGETQYF
TRBJ2-5 NA NA TRBV11-3 TGTGCCAGCAGCTTAGGGGTCCTGAGGGAGACCCAGTACTTC CASSLGVLRETQYF
TRBJ1-2 once TRBD1 TRBV12-5 TGTGCTAGTGGAGCCCCTGGGACAGGGGCCCCGGGGGCCTTC CASGAPGTGAPGAF
TRBJ2-1 NA NA TRBV7-2 TGTGCCAGCAGCTTACCGGGACGACACAATGAGCAGTTCTTC CASSLPGRHNEQFF
TRBJ2-7 once NA TRBV7-9 TGTGCCAGCAGCTTATCATTAGGGGGATCCTCCTACGAGCAGTACTTC CASSLSLGGSSYEQYF
TRBJ2-2 NA NA TRBV7-3 TGTGCCAGCAGCTTGACCGGGGATAGCACAGGGGAGCTGTTTTTT CASSLTGDSTGELFF
TRBJ2-7 few TRBD2 TRBV5-6 TGTGCCAGCAGCCCGGGGGGGGGACCCTACGAGCAGTACTTC CASSPGGGPYEQYF
TRBJ2-3 once NA TRBV7-2 TGTGCCAGCAGCATAGGGCCAGGTACAGATACGCAGTATTTT CASSIGPGTDTQYF
TRBJ1-5 NA NA TRBV5-6 TGTGCCAGCAGCTTGGGGTACGGTCAGCCCCAGCATTTT CASSLGYGQPQHF
TRBJ2-7 once TRBD1 TRBV2 TGTGCCAGCAGACCACAGGGGTCTGTTTACGAGCAGTACTTC CASRPQGSVYEQYF
TRBJ2-7 few NA TRBV21-1 TGTGCCGCGCGGGGTACCTACGAGCAGTACTTC CAARGTYEQYF
TRBJ2-4 NA TRBD1 TRBV19 TGTGCCAGTAGTATAGATCCTCGAGACAGGGTAAACATTCAGTACTTC CASSIDPRDRVNIQYF
TRBJ2-7 NA NA TRBV5-1 TGCGCCAGCAGCTTGGACGGGCAGGGGTCTAATACGGTGCAGTACTTC CASSLDGQGSNTVQYF
TRBJ1-5 NA NA TRBV7-2 TGTGCCAGCAGCTTAGAGGGCCATTCTTATCAGCCCCAGCATTTT CASSLEGHSYQPQHF
TRBJ2-3 few NA TRBV5-1 TGCGCCAGCAGCTCCTTGGGGGGCCAAGCACGAGGGACGCAGTATTTT CASSSLGGQARGTQYF
TRBJ1-1 NA NA TRBV7-6 TGTGCCAGCAGCCCAAGGGCACTGAACACTGAAGCTTTCTTT CASSPRALNTEAFF
TRBJ2-3 once NA TRBV7-3 TGTGCCAGCAGCTTCCGACCTACAGATACGCAGTATTTT CASSFRPTDTQYF
TRBJ2-7 NA TRBD1 TRBV6-1 TGTGCCAGCCCAGTACAGGGGGGAGACTACGAGCAGTACTTC CASPVQGGDYEQYF
TRBJ2-1 NA TRBD2 TRBV11-3 TGTGCCAGCAGCTTAGATGCGGGGGGCACCTACAATGAGCAGTTCTTC CASSLDAGGTYNEQFF
TRBJ2-3 NA NA TRBV6-5 TGTGCCAGCAGACACAGGGAATCAGGGTCAGATACGCAGTATTTT CASRHRESGSDTQYF